Listed here is a single TCR beta chain. The antigen is undetermined. Semi-nested PCR with Nested Universal Primer A followed constant-region reverse priming of full-length variable regions. TCRdb itself ran the 5' RACE reads through MiXCR, one entry per CDR3 protein. The sample contains about 46,000 distinct CDR3 sequences, around a quarter of which appear only once. The CDR3 has 15 amino acids. The ends were cut back, 4 bases at V and 3 bases at J, with 19 bases in the middle. CDR1 is DFQATT and CDR2 is SNEGSKA in the germline V gene (reference sequence). Study results and caveats: Greatest tumor Treg TCR overlap was with tumor naive CD4+ cells.

The sequencing input was naive CD4+ T cells sorted from blood. Subset described: naive CD4+ T cells, CD4+CD45RA+CD25-. This clonotype was obtained from a female donor with breast cancer. This chain links TRBV20-1 with TRBJ2-7; possibly TRBD2 for D (6 bases). CDR3 coding DNA: TGCAGTGCTACGAGGACCGAATCGGGAGACTACGAGCAGTACTTC. Residues: CSATRTESGDYEQYF.